This T cell receptor (beta chain) was sequenced in a study of CD8 T cells in Susac syndrome. RNA, at roughly 0.45 to 1 ug, was reverse transcribed with random hexamers. TCRdb re-analysed the immunoSEQ multiplex PCR reads in MiXCR, keeping a single row per CDR3 protein. The sample comprises 120,000 or so distinct CDR3 sequences, around 94% of which are singletons, and approximately 0.22% rests with the top ten. This CDR3 has 15 residues. CDR1 and CDR2 from the germline V gene are LGHNA and YNFKEQ. Trimming removed 0 bases at V and 4 bases at J, with 9 bases between. V usage is TRBV4-2 and J usage is TRBJ2-2, with TRBD2 as a possible D gene (5 bases). This TCR came from a human donor with Susac syndrome. The sequencing sample was made of CD8+ T cells from PBMCs. DNA of the CDR3: TGTGCCAGCAGCCAAGAACTAGATGGCACCGGGGAGCTGTTTTTT. Protein: CASSQELDGTGELFF.